Presented here are 5 T cell receptor beta chains from one specimen sequenced in a study of blood T cell repertoires in COVID-19 (dated by TCRdb to the early 2020s). The library was produced with the immunoSEQ multiplex PCR assay. The source is immuneACCESS, and TCRdb retained only in-frame sequences with V and J called. Part of the clones is not carried over; for the studies checked, unresolved V genes explain less than half of this, and the remainder is unexplained. The sample table contains around 150,000 clones; only one count was recorded for almost 90% of them. In total, the top ten clones hold roughly a tenth of the sample. What was sequenced was peripheral blood. All receptors come from a man aged 50-59 years with active or convalescent COVID-19.

The chain links TRBV4-1 to TRBJ1-2; TRBD1 might be the D (6 bases). The CDR3 length is 17 residues. V was cut by 6 bases and J by 8 bases, with 28 bases left in between. Germline V gene sequence: CDR1 MGHRA, CDR2 YSYEKL. The CDR3 region has the DNA TGCGCCAGCAGATCTCCGGGACAAGGGACCTTACGCGGAGGCTACACCTTC. As protein: CASRSPGQGTLRGGYTF.

This rearrangement joins TRBV10-3 to TRBJ2-6, with D tentatively TRBD1 (5 bases). The CDR3 is 14 amino acids. From germline, CDR1 is ENHRY and CDR2 SYGVKD. The ends were cut back, 8 bases at V and 4 bases at J, with 12 bases in the middle. CDR3 DNA sequence: TGTGCCATCGGCCCAGGGATGGGGGCCAACGTCCTGACTTTC. Translation gives CAIGPGMGANVLTF.

Only one count was recorded for this clone. The gene calls are TRBV18 and TRBJ2-1; D remains unclear. Germline V lookup: CDR1 KGHSH, CDR2 LQKENI. There are 13 residues in the CDR3. Trimming removed 0 bases from V and 13 bases from J, with 13 bases in between. This CDR3 is CASSPPSEAYQFF. In nucleotides, the CDR3 is TGTGCCAGCTCACCACCTTCCGAAGCGTATCAGTTCTTC. The complete variable domain, with remaining parts taken from reference TRBV18 and TRBJ2-1, reads NAGVMQNPRHLVRRRGQEARLRCSPMKGHSHVYWYRQLPEEGLKFMVYLQKENIIDESGMPKERFSAEFPKEGPSILRIQQVVRGDSAAYFCASSPPSEAYQFFGPGTRLTVL.

V is TRBV18 and J is TRBJ2-1; the match to TRBD2 covers 7 bases. CDR1 and CDR2 (germline): KGHSH, LQKENI. This CDR3 has 15 amino acids. V trimming: 6 bases; J trimming: 1 base; junction bases outside the gene matches: 6. This CDR3 is CASSPGLVSYNEQFF. In nucleotides, the CDR3 is TGTGCCAGCTCCCCAGGACTAGTGTCCTACAATGAGCAGTTCTTC.

In nucleotides, the CDR3 is TGTGCCAGCAGTGATCAGTTCGGGGGTCAGCCCCAGCATTTT. It is translated as CASSDQFGGQPQHF. The chain is built from TRBV2 and TRBJ1-5; a possible D gene is TRBD1 (5 bases). Germline V CDR1 and CDR2: SNHLY, FYNNEI. Trimming removed 3 bases at V and 6 bases at J, with 12 bases between. The CDR3 is 14 amino acids.